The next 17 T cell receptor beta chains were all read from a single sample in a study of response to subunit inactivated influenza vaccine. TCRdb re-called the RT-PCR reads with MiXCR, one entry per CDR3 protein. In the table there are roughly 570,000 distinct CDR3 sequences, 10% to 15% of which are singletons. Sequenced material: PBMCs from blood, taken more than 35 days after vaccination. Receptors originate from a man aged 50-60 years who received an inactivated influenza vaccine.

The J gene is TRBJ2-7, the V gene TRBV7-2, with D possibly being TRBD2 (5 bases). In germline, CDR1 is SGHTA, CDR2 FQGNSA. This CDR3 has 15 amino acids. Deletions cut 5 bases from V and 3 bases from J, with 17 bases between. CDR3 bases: TGTGCCAGCAGCCCCTGGGCTAGCAAAGTCTACGAGCAGTACTTC. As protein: CASSPWASKVYEQYF.

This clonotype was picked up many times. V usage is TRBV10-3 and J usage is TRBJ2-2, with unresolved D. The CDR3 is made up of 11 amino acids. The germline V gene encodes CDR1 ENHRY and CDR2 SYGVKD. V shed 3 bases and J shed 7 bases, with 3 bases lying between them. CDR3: CAISEVGELFF. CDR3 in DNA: TGTGCCATCAGTGAAGTCGGGGAGCTGTTTTTT.

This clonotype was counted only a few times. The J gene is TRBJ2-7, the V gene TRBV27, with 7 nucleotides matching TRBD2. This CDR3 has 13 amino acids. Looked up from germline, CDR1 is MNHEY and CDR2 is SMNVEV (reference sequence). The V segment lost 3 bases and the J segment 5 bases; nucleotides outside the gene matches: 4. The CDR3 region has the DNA TGTGCCAGCAGTTTGGGGACTACCCACGAGCAGTACTTC. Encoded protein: CASSLGTTHEQYF.

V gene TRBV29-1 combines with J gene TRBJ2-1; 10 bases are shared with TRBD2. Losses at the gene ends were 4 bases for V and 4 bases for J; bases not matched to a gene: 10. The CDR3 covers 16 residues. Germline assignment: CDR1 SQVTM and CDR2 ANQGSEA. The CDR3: CSVVIAGGLGYNEQFF. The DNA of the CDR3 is TGCAGCGTTGTAATAGCGGGAGGTCTGGGATACAATGAGCAGTTCTTC.

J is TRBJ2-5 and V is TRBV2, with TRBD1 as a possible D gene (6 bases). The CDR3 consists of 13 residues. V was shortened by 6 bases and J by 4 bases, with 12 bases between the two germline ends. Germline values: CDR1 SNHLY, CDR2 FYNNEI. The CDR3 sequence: CASSLTGIETQYF. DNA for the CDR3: TGTGCCAGCAGCCTCACAGGGATAGAGACCCAGTACTTC. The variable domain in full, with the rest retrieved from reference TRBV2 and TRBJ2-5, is EPEVTQTPSHQVTQMGQEVILRCVPISNHLYFYWYRQILGQKVEFLVSFYNNEISEKSEIFDDQFSVERPDGSNFTLKIRSTKLEDSAMYFCASSLTGIETQYFGPGTRLLVL.

The CDR3 loop reads CASSLITSREQYF. CDR3 bases: TGTGCCAGCAGCTTAATTACGTCGAGGGAGCAGTACTTC. The rearrangement joins TRBV7-2 to TRBJ2-7; D unclear. Trimming cost V 2 bases and J 7 bases, with 12 bases left between them. Germline-derived CDR1 and CDR2 are SGHTA and FQGNSA. This CDR3 has 13 amino acids.

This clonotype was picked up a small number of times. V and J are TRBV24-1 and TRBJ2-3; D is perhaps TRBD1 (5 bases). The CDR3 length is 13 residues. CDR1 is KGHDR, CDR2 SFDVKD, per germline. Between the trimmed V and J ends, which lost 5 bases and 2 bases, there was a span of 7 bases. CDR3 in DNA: TGTGCCACCAGTGTGGACAACACAGATACGCAGTATTTT. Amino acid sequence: CATSVDNTDTQYF.

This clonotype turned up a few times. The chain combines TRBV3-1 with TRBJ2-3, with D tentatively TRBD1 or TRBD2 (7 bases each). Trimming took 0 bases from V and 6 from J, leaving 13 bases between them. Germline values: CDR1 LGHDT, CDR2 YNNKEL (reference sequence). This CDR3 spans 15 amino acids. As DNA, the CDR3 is TGTGCCAGCAGCCAAGAGGGGGAGGGGGCTGATACGCAGTATTTT. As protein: CASSQEGEGADTQYF.

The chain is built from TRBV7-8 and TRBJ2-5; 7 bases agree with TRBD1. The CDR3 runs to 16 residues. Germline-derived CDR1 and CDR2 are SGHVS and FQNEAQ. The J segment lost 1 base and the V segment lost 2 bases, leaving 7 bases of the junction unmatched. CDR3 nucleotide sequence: TGTGCCAGCAGCTTAAATTACAGGGGCGGCCAAGAGACCCAGTACTTC. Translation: CASSLNYRGGQETQYF.

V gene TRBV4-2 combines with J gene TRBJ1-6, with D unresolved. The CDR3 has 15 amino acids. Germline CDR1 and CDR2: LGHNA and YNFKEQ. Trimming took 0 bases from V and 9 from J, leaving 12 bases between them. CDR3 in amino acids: CASSQDTKAASPLHF. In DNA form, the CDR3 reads TGTGCCAGCAGCCAAGATACAAAGGCGGCTTCACCCCTCCACTTT.

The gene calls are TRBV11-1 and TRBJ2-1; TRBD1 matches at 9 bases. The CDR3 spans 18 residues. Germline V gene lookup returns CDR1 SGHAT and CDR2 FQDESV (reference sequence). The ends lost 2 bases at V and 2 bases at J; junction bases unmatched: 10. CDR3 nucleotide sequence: TGTGCCAGCAGCTTAAGGGACAGGGAAGGGTTCCCCTACAATGAGCAGTTCTTC. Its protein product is CASSLRDREGFPYNEQFF.

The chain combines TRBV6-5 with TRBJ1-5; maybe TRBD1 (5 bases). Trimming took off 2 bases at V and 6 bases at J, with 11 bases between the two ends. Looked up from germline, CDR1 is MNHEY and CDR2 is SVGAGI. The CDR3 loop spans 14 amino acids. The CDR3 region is CASSYKGDSQPQHF. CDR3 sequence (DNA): TGTGCCAGCAGTTACAAGGGAGACAGTCAGCCCCAGCATTTT.

This CDR3 reads CASSQAYGGAINEQFF. The CDR3 region has the DNA TGTGCCAGCAGCCAAGCGTACGGGGGGGCCATAAATGAGCAGTTCTTC. The V call is TRBV3-1, the J call TRBJ2-1; 8 bases match TRBD2. Germline V gene data show CDR1 as LGHDT and CDR2 as YNNKEL (reference sequence). CDR3 length equals 16 residues. With V trimmed by 1 base and J by 7 bases, 9 bases remained unmatched.

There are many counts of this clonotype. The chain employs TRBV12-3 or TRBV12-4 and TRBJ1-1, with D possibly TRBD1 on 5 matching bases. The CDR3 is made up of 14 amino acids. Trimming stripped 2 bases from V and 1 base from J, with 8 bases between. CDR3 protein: CASSLTDRNTEAFF. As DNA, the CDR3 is TGTGCCAGCAGTTTAACCGACAGGAACACTGAAGCTTTCTTT.

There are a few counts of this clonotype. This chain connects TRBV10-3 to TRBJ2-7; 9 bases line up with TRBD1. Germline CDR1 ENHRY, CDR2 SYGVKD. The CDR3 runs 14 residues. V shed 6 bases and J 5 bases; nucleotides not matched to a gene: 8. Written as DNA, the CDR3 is TGTGCCATCAGCTCTGGGACAGGGAGGGACGAGCAGTACTTC. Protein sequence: CAISSGTGRDEQYF.

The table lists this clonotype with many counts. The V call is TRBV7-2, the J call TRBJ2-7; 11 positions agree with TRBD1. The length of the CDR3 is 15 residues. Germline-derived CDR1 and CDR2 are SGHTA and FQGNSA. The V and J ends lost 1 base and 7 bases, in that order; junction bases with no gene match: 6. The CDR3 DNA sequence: TGTGCCAGCAGCTTAGTCCCGGGGACAGGGGGTGAGCAGTACTTC. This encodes CASSLVPGTGGEQYF.

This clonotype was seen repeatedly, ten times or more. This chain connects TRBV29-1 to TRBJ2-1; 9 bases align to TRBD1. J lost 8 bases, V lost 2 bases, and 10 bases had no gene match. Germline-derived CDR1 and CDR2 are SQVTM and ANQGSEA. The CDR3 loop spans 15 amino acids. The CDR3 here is CSVELGDRVNDEQFF. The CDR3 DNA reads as TGCAGCGTTGAACTCGGGGACAGGGTAAACGATGAGCAGTTCTTC.